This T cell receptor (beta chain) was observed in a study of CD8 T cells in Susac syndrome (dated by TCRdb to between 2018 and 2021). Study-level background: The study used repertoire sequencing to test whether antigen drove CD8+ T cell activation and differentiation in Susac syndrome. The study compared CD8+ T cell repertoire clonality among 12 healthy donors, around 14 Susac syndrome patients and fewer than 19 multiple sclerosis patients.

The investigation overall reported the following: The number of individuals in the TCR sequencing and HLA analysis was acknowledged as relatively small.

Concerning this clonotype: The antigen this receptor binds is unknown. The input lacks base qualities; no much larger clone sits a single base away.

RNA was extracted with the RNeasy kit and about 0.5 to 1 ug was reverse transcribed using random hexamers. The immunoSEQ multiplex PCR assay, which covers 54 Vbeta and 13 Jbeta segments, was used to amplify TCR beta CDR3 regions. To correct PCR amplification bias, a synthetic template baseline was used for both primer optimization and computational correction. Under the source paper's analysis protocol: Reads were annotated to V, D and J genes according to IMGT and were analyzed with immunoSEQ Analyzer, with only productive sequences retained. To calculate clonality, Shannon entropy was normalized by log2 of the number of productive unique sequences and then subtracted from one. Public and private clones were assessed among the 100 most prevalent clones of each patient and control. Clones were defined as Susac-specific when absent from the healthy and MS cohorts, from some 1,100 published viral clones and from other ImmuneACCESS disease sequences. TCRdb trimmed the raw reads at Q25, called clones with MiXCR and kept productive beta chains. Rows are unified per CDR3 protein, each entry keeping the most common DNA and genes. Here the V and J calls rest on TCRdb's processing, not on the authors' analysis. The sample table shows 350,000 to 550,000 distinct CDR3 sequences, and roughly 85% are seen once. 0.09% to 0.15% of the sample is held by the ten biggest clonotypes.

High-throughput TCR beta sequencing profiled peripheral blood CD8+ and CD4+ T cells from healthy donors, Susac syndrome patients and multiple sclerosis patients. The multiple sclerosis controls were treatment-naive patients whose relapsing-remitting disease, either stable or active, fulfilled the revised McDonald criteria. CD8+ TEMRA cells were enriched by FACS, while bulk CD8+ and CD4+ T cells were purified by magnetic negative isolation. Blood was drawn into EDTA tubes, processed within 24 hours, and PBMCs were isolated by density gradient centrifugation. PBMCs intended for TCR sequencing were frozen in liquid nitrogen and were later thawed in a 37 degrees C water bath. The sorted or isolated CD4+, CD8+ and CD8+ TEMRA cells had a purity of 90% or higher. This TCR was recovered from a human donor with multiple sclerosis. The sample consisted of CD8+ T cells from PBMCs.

The sequenced DNA: TGTGCCAGCAGCTTCGGGACACTGGAACCCCTCTATGGCTACACCTTC. It translates to CASSFGTLEPLYGYTF. The sequence is built from TRBV7-9 and TRBJ1-2; the D gene is possibly TRBD1, with 6 bases matching. The CDR3 measures 16 amino acids from cysteine to phenylalanine. This entry keeps only the CDR3 DNA: 48 bases, framed from base 1. The CDR1 and CDR2 encoded by the germline V gene (reference sequence) are SEHNR and FQNEAQ. The trim is 3 bases for V and 4 bases for J, with a gap of 18 bases between the germline ends.